These T cell receptor beta chains were read from a single sample in a study of blood T cell repertoires in COVID-19. Produced via immunoSEQ multiplex PCR; TCRdb's table is partial and in-frame only. Of around 140,000 clones listed, 70% to 90% are singletons. Sequencing input: peripheral blood. Source of these receptors: a woman in her sixties with acute or convalescent COVID-19. CDR3s include the opening cysteine and the closing phenylalanine or tryptophan. The D gene is left open where the match is weak. Only part of the rows carry a size: once, few, many, or a class if the clone is expanded.

D	J	V	size	DNA	CDR3
NA	TRBJ1-1	TRBV28	NA	TGTGCCAGCACCGGGGGAGGCTTTGGGAACACTGAAGCTTTCTTT	CASTGGGFGNTEAFF
NA	TRBJ1-4	TRBV28	NA	TGTGCCAGCAGTTCGCTTCAGGGAGGGGGTGAAAAACTGTTTTTT	CASSSLQGGGEKLFF
NA	TRBJ2-1	TRBV11-3	NA	TGTGCCAGCAGCTTAGGTCCCCTAATCGATGAGCAGTTCTTC	CASSLGPLIDEQFF
TRBD2	TRBJ2-7	TRBV11-2	NA	TGTGCCAGCAGCGTCGGACTAGCGGGGACCTACGAGCAGTACTTC	CASSVGLAGTYEQYF
NA	TRBJ1-2	TRBV19	NA	TGTGCCAGTAGTACTCCCCGGGAGGGGGTTTATGGCTACACCTTC	CASSTPREGVYGYTF
NA	TRBJ1-1	TRBV29-1	NA	TGCAGCGTTGAACTCTTGAACACTGAAGCTTTCTTT	CSVELLNTEAFF
NA	TRBJ1-5	TRBV19	once	TGTGCCAGTAGATCGCAAAGCCTTAGCAATCAGCCCCAGCATTTT	CASRSQSLSNQPQHF
NA	TRBJ2-7	TRBV30	NA	TGTGCCTGGAGTAATGGGCAGGGGAAGCAGTACTTC	CAWSNGQGKQYF
NA	TRBJ2-5	TRBV15	NA	TGTGCCACCAGCAGAGATGGCAGGGACCAAGAGACCCAGTACTTC	CATSRDGRDQETQYF
NA	TRBJ2-1	TRBV9	once	TGTGCCAGCAGCGGGGAACTAGGGGGGGCCCGGGGCAATGAGCAGTTCTTC	CASSGELGGARGNEQFF
TRBD1	TRBJ2-1	TRBV2	NA	TGTGCCAGCAGTGCACGGACAGGGAGCTCCTACAATGAGCAGTTCTTC	CASSARTGSSYNEQFF
NA	TRBJ2-3	TRBV7-2	few	TGTGCCAGCTCGACGGGGTATGCTAGCACAGATACGCAGTATTTT	CASSTGYASTDTQYF
NA	TRBJ1-2	TRBV19	NA	TGTGCCAGTAGTATAGACAATAACTATGGCTACACCTTC	CASSIDNNYGYTF
NA	TRBJ1-3	TRBV30	NA	TGTGCCTTGGACAGCTCTGGAAACACCATATATTTT	CALDSSGNTIYF
TRBD1	TRBJ1-2	TRBV24-1	NA	TGTGCCACCAGTGAGGGGGGACAGTTCTATGGCTACACCTTC	CATSEGGQFYGYTF
TRBD1	TRBJ2-2	TRBV6-5	NA	TGTGCCACGAGCGTCAGGGGGTTCACCGGGGAGCTGTTTTTT	CATSVRGFTGELFF
NA	TRBJ1-6	TRBV7-2	few	TGTGCCAGCAGCCCGACAGGCAATAATTCACCCCTCCACTTT	CASSPTGNNSPLHF
NA	TRBJ2-5	TRBV18	NA	TGTGCCAGCTCACCAGCCCGAACTTCCGAGTCGACCCAGTACTTC	CASSPARTSESTQYF
NA	TRBJ1-4	TRBV6-5	once	TGTGCCAGCACGAGACAGGAATCAGGTGAAAAACTGTTTTTT	CASTRQESGEKLFF
TRBD1	TRBJ2-2	TRBV19	few	TGTGCCAGTATGGGGGGGACAGGGAAGATCGGGGAGCTGTTTTTT	CASMGGTGKIGELFF
TRBD1	TRBJ1-2	TRBV3-1/TRBV3-2	NA	TGTGCCAGCAGCCGGGACAGGGGAGAGCATGGCTACACCTTC	CASSRDRGEHGYTF
NA	TRBJ2-3	TRBV7-2	NA	TGTGCCAGCAGCTTAGGCGGGGTCGGCACAGATACGCAGTATTTT	CASSLGGVGTDTQYF
TRBD1	TRBJ1-1	TRBV2	NA	TGTGCCAGCAGTGAAGAAGGGACAGGGAGTACCCCTGAAGCTTTCTTT	CASSEEGTGSTPEAFF
TRBD1	TRBJ2-7	TRBV2	NA	TGTGCCAGCAGTGGCAGGGGGCAATGGTCCTACGAGCAGTACTTC	CASSGRGQWSYEQYF
NA	TRBJ2-5	TRBV21-1	NA	TGTGCCAGCAGCAAAGTAGGGCTAGCGGGGGTCGAGTACCAAGAGACCCAGTACTTC	CASSKVGLAGVEYQETQYF
NA	TRBJ2-1	TRBV11-2	NA	TGTGCCAGCAGCCGGACTAAGGGGCAGTTCTTC	CASSRTKGQFF
NA	TRBJ1-1	TRBV3-1/TRBV3-2	many	TGTGCCAGCAGCCAAGGGGTTCAGGTCGGAACTGAAGCTTTCTTT	CASSQGVQVGTEAFF
TRBD1	TRBJ1-1	TRBV6-5	NA	TGTGCCAGCACAAGGGACAGGGGAATCACTGAAGCTTTCTTT	CASTRDRGITEAFF
NA	TRBJ2-3	TRBV11-3	NA	TGTGCCAGCAGTTCCAGGTCGAGCACAGATACGCAGTATTTT	CASSSRSSTDTQYF
TRBD1	TRBJ1-2	TRBV5-6	NA	TGTGCCAGCAGCTTCGGACAGGGCTTCGGCTACACCTTC	CASSFGQGFGYTF
NA	TRBJ2-1	TRBV11-3	NA	TGTGCCAGCAGCTCCCAGGGATACAATGAGCAGTTCTTC	CASSSQGYNEQFF
TRBD2	TRBJ2-7	TRBV12-3/TRBV12-4	NA	TGTGCCAGCGGGGGGGTTGAGCAGTACTTC	CASGGVEQYF
NA	TRBJ1-5	TRBV28	NA	TGTGCCAGCAGTCCTCGGGGATGGGATCAGCCCCAGCATTTT	CASSPRGWDQPQHF
TRBD2	TRBJ2-3	TRBV13	NA	TGTGCCAGCAGCTTAAGCGGGGGGGCCGGAGATACGCAGTATTTT	CASSLSGGAGDTQYF
NA	TRBJ1-4	TRBV7-6	NA	TGTGCCAGCAGCTTAACTCCTCGTGAAAAACTGTTTTTT	CASSLTPREKLFF
NA	TRBJ2-5	TRBV28	NA	TGTGCCAGCACTCTAGGAGGAGGAGAGACCCAGTACTTC	CASTLGGGETQYF
TRBD2	TRBJ2-3	TRBV30	NA	TGTGCCTGGAGTATCGGGGGGGCCGCAGATACGCAGTATTTT	CAWSIGGAADTQYF
TRBD1	TRBJ2-2	TRBV7-3	NA	TGTGCCAGCAGCCCCCAGGGCGGGACAGGGTACACCGGGGAGCTGTTTTTT	CASSPQGGTGYTGELFF
TRBD2	TRBJ2-3	TRBV5-1	NA	TGCGCCAGCAGCCCGGGGGGCACTAGCGGGGGCCCAGATACGCAGTATTTT	CASSPGGTSGGPDTQYF
TRBD1	TRBJ2-5	TRBV18	NA	TGTGCCAGCTCGCCTCTTGGGACAGGGGACCAGTACTTC	CASSPLGTGDQYF